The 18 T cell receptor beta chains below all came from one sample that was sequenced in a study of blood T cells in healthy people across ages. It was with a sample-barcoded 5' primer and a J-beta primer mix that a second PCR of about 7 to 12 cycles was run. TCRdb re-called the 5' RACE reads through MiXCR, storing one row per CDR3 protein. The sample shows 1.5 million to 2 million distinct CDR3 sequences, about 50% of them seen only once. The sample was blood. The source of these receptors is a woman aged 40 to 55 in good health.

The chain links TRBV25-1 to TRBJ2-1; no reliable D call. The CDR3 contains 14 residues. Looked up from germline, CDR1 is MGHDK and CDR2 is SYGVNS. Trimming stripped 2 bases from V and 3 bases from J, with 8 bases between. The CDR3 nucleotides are TGTGCCAGCAGTGAACCGGAGCGCTACAATGAGCAGTTCTTC. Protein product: CASSEPERYNEQFF.

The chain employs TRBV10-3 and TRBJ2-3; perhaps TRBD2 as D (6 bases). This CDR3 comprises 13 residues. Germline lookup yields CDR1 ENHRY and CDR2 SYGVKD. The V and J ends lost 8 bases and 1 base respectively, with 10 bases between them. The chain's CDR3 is CAISASGTDTQYF. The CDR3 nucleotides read TGTGCCATCTCGGCTAGCGGCACAGATACGCAGTATTTT.

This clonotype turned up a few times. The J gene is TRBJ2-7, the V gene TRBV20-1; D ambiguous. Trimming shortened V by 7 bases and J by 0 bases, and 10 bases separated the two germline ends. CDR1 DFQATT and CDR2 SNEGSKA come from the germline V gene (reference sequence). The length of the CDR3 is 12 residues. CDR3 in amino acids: CSGSVDSYEQYF. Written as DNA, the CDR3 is TGCAGTGGATCAGTTGACTCCTACGAGCAGTACTTC.

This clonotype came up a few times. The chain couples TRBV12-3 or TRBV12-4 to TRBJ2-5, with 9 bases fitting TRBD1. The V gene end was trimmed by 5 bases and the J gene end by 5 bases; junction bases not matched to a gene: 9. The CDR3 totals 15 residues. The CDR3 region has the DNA TGTGCCAGCAGTAACGGACAGGGGAGTGGGGAGACCCAGTACTTC. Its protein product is CASSNGQGSGETQYF.

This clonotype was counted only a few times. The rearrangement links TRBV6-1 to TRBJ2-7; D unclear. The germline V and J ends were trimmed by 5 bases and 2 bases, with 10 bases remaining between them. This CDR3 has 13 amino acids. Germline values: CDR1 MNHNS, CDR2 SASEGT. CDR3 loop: CASSIGPTYEQYF. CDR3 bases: TGTGCCAGCAGTATTGGGCCAACCTACGAGCAGTACTTC.

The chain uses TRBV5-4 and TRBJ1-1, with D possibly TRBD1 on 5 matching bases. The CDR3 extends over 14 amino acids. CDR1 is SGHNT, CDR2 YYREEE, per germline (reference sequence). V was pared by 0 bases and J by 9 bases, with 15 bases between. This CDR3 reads CASSLGGTPSKAFF. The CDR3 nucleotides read TGTGCCAGCAGCTTGGGCGGGACCCCTTCGAAAGCTTTCTTT.

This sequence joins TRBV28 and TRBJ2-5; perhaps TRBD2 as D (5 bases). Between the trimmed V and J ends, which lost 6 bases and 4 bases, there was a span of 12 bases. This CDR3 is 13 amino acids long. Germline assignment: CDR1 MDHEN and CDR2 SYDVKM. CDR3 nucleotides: TGTGCCAGCAGGAGCCCGGGGTTAGAGACCCAGTACTTC. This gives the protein CASRSPGLETQYF. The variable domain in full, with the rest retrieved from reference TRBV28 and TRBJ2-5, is DVKVTQSSRYLVKRTGEKVFLECVQDMDHENMFWYRQDPGLGLRLIYFSYDVKMKEKGDIPEGYSVSREKKERFSLILESASTNQTSMYLCASRSPGLETQYFGPGTRLLVL.

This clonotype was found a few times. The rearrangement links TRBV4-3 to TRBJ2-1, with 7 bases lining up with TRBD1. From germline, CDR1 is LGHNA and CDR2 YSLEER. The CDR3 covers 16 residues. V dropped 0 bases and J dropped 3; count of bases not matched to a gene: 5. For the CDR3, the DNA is TGCGCCAGCAGCCAAGATAGGACAGGATTCTACAATGAGCAGTTCTTC. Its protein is CASSQDRTGFYNEQFF.

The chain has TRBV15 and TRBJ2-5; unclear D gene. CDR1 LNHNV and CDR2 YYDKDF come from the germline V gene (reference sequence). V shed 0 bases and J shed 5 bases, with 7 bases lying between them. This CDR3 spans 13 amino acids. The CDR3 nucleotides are TGTGCCACCAGCAGAGATCGGTGGGAGACCCAGTACTTC. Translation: CATSRDRWETQYF.

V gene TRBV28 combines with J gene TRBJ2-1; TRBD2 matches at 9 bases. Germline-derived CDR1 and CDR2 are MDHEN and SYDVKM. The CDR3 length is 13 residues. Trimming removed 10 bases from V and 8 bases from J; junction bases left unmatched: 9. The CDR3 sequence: CATYRGGADEQFF. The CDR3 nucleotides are TGTGCCACCTACCGCGGGGGGGCAGATGAGCAGTTCTTC.

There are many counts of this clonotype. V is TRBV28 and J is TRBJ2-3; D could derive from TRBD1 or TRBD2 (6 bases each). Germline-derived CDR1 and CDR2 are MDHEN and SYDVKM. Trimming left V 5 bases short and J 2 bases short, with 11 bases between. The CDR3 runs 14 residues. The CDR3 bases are TGTGCCAGCAGTCCCCGGGGGCCCACAGATACGCAGTATTTT. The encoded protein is CASSPRGPTDTQYF.

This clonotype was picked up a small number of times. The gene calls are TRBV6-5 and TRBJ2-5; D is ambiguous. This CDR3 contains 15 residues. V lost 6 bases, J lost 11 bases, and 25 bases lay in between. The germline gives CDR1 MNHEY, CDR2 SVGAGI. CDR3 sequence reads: CASSYRRGEYNEQYF. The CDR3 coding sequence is TGTGCCAGCAGCTACCGGAGAGGCGAGTACAATGAGCAGTACTTC.

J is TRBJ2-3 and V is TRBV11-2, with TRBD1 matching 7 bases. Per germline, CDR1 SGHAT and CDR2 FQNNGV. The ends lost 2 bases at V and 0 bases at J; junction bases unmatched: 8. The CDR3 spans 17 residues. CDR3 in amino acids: CASSLIAGGQSTDTQYF. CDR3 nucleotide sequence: TGTGCCAGCAGCTTAATCGCTGGGGGACAGAGCACAGATACGCAGTATTTT.

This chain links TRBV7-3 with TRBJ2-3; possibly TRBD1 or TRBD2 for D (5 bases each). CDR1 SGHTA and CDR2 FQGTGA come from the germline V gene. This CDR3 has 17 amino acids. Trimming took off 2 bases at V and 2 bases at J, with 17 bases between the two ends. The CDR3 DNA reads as TGTGCCAGCAGCTTACTAGGGACCCGACCCTCCACAGATACGCAGTATTTT. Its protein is CASSLLGTRPSTDTQYF.

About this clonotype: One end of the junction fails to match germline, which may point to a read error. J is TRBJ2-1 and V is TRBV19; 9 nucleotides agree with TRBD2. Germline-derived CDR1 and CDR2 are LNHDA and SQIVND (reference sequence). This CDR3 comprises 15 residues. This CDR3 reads CASSILAGSYSEQFF. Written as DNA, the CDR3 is TGTGCCAGTAGTATCCTAGCGGGGTCTTACAGTGAGCAGTTCTTC.

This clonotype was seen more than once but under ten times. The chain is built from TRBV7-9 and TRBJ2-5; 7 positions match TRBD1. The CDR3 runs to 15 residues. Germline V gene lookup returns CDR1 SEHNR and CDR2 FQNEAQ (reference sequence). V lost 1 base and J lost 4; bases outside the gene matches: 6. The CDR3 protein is CASSLGGGNGETQYF. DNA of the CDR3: TGTGCCAGCAGCTTAGGAGGGGGCAATGGAGAGACCCAGTACTTC.

The CDR3, as DNA: TGTGCCAGCGAGCCCCGAGCCGGACAGGGCGCGGAGACCCAGTACTTC. Translating it yields CASEPRAGQGAETQYF. The V gene is TRBV6-2 or TRBV6-3, the J gene TRBJ2-7, with 8 bases aligning to TRBD1. The J call may not be correct, given that the DNA end is closer to TRBJ2-5. The CDR3 has 16 amino acids. Germline loops: CDR1 MNHEY, CDR2 SVGEGT.

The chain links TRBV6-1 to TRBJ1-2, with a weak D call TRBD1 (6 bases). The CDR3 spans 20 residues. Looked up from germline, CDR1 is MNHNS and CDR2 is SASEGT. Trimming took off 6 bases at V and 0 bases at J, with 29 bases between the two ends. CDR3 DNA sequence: TGTGCCAGCAGCTCAGGGGTTGTTGGGGGGCGAGAATTAGCTAACTATGGCTACACCTTC. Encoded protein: CASSSGVVGGRELANYGYTF.